This T cell receptor beta chain is drawn from a study of control samples from healthy donors and cancer patients. The ends were cut back, 7 bases at V and 7 bases at J, with 10 bases in the middle. Germline assignment: CDR1 SNHLY and CDR2 FYNNEI. CDR3 size: 11 residues. Using immunoSEQ multiplex PCR, the repertoire was profiled, and TCRdb retains in-frame clones only, with some absent. Among 170,000 or so clones listed, roughly 94% were seen once. This chain uses TRBV2 with TRBJ1-1; D not resolved. The sequence derives from a young woman in good health. Sequences were obtained from blood. The CDR3 DNA sequence: TGTGCCAGCAAGAGCTTATATGAAGCTTTCTTT. Protein sequence: CASKSLYEAFF.